In this sample, the clone carrying this T cell receptor beta chain turned up a few times. This entry comes from a study of T-cell reconstitution after alpha-beta-depleted transplantation in children. During its preparation, the TCRbeta library received unique molecular identifiers. Each CDR3 protein gets one entry after TCRdb re-called the PCR reads with MiXCR. The table includes over 90,000 distinct CDR3 sequences, over 6% detected once. The specimen was PBMCs, collected before TCRalphabeta/CD19-depleted stem cell transplant. The clonotype comes from a boy aged 2-15 years with acute lymphoblastic leukemia, due to receive a stem cell transplant.

CDR3 sequence: CASRGEGRGEWGPLHF. CDR3 bases: TGTGCCAGCAGAGGAGAGGGACGGGGGGAATGGGGACCCCTCCACTTT. The genes are TRBV25-1 and TRBJ1-6, with a tentative D call TRBD1 (5 bases). There are 16 residues in the CDR3. Per the germline V gene, CDR1 is MGHDK and CDR2 is SYGVNS. Trimming removed 6 bases from V and 12 bases from J, with 24 bases in between.